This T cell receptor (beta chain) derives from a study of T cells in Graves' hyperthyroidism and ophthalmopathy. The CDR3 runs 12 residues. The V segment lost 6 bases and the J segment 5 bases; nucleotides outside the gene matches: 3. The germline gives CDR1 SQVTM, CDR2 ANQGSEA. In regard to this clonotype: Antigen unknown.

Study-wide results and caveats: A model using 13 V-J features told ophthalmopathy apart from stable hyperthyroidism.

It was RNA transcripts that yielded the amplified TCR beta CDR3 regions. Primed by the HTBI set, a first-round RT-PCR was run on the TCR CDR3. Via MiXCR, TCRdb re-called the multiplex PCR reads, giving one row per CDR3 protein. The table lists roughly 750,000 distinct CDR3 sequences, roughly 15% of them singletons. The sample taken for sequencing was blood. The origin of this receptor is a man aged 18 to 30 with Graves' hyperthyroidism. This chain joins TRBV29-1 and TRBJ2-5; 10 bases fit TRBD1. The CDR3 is CSVRDRGETQYF. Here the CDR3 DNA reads TGCAGCGTCCGGGACAGGGGCGAGACCCAGTACTTC. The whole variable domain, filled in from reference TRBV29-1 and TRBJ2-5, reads SAVISQKPSRDICQRGTSLTIQCQVDSQVTMMFWYRQQPGQSLTLIATANQGSEATYESGFVIDKFPISRPNLTFSTLTVSNMSPEDSSIYLCSVRDRGETQYFGPGTRLLVL.